This T cell receptor (beta chain) comes out of a study of blood T cells in healthy people across ages (dated by TCRdb to between 2015 and 2017). Regarding the study in general: In model experiments, template switching captured roughly one uniquely barcoded TCR beta cDNA molecule for every two T cells. To track age-related changes in TCR beta repertoire diversity, the study relied on deep sequencing normalized with unique cDNA molecular identifiers. Donors were grouped into four age groups: young (average roughly 15 years), middle-aged (39), aged (roughly 62) and long-lived (about 90). To avoid experimental bias, donors of different ages were randomly spread across the sequencing lanes. Two additional independent replicas of 1 million unique cDNA reads from the same blood draw were analyzed for two donors (one aged 18 to 30 and one aged 80 or older).

The library was obtained by 5' RACE. Sequenced on an Illumina HiSeq 2500. A second PCR of about 7 to 12 cycles was run with a J-beta primer mix and a sample-barcoded 5' primer. A template-switch 5' adaptor carrying 12 random nucleotides introduced a unique molecular identifier onto each TCR beta cDNA molecule. Each sample yielded at least 2.5 million CDR3-containing paired-end reads. The Mint cDNA synthesis kit, primed by a TRBC-specific oligonucleotide, was used to synthesize first-strand cDNA from all RNA. All cDNA was treated with uracil-DNA glycosylase and then went through a first 18-cycle PCR with the universal primers M1SS and BC2_uni_R. The paper's processing steps were these. For normalization, 1 million high-quality reads, each with a distinct molecular identifier, were randomly selected from each sample. Reads sharing molecular identifiers were discarded rather than binned into consensus sequences. MiTCR, run with a Q25 quality threshold and the strictest error-elimination algorithm, handled CDR3 identification, clonotype clustering and error correction. Lower-bound total TCR beta diversity was estimated with a nonparametric unseen species model using Euler transformation. TCRdb trimmed the raw reads at Q25, called clones with MiXCR and kept productive beta chains. Under each unique CDR3 protein, matching rows form one entry showing the most common genes and DNA. The authors' filters were not applied to this entry. The sample includes approximately 1.5 million distinct CDR3 sequences, with approximately 39% observed a single time. About 3.8% of the sample comes from the top ten.

Points on this clonotype: The antigen it binds to is not known. Per-nucleotide qualities are absent, and no much larger clonotype sits a single base away.

The CDR3 sequence holds 15 residues, the cysteine and phenylalanine included. The only DNA kept is the CDR3, 45 bases in frame from the first base. Trimming accounts for 11 bases at V and 5 bases at J, while the number of junction bases matched to no gene is 17. What the research found in general, with its limitations: Since profiling was done on bulk unsorted PBMCs, naive and antigen-experienced compartments could not be conclusively compared. Estimates of total diversity based on one million sequenced T cells were regarded as lower bounds and as underestimates. Observed TCR beta diversity per million T cells fell roughly linearly with age, and a significant reduction was already apparent by age around 44. Compared with the aged group, the long-lived group had more naive CD4+ T cells, fewer expanded clones and increased TCR diversity, a pattern suggesting age selection. The CMV infection status of donors was not known, potentially confounding age-related changes in expanded clonotypes. Observed TCR beta diversity correlated strongly with the percentage of naive T cells measured by flow cytometry.

Donors were 40 or so systemically healthy Caucasian individuals from Russia aged roughly 6 to 90 years. Around 10 milliliters of peripheral blood were collected from each donor into EDTA-treated Vacutainer tubes. PBMCs were isolated by Ficoll-Paque density-gradient centrifugation, with at least 7 million obtained per sample. Total RNA, at least 6 micrograms per sample, was extracted from PBMCs with Trizol reagent. The percentages of naive CD45RAhigh/CD27high T cells were determined by flow cytometry on a PBMC aliquot from every donor. This chain is built from TRBV12-3 or TRBV12-4 and TRBJ2-7, with 8 junctional bases fitting TRBD1. The TCR sequence derives from a woman aged 18-35 years in good health. Sequenced material: blood. The CDR3 region has the sequence CAVSDLRGQADEQYF. The nucleotides are TGTGCCGTCTCGGACCTTCGGGGACAGGCGGACGAGCAGTACTTC.